A single sample gave rise to the 31 T cell receptor beta chains below, sequenced in a study of cytomegalovirus exposure and HLA in healthy donors. 60 Vbeta and 13 Jbeta primers were used in PCR. Sequencing was performed with immunoSEQ multiplex PCR; in TCRdb, only in-frame clones are kept and a portion is missing. Counted here are some 200,000 clones, over 75% occurring once; the ten biggest clones make up around 1.8%. Sequencing was carried out using PBMCs. The origin of the receptors is a young man in good health and CMV-seronegative.

Here the CDR3 DNA reads TGCGCCAGCAGCTCAACGGCGGGGGTGAACACTGAAGCTTTCTTT. The encoded protein is CASSSTAGVNTEAFF. This chain links TRBV5-1 with TRBJ1-1; D is possibly TRBD1 (5 bases). The V gene's germline CDR1 is SGHRS and CDR2 YFSETQ. Trimming removed 3 bases from V and 0 bases from J, with 12 bases in between. CDR3 length equals 15 residues.

V gene TRBV7-8 combines with J gene TRBJ2-7; D not certain. The CDR3 contains 12 residues. Trimming shortened V by 7 bases and J by 0 bases, and 7 bases separated the two germline ends. Germline V CDR1 and CDR2: SGHVS, FQNEAQ. In DNA, the CDR3 is TGTGCCAGCACCCCCCACTCCTACGAGCAGTACTTC. Translation: CASTPHSYEQYF.

The chain uses TRBV7-3 and TRBJ2-3, with TRBD2 matching over 11 bases. This CDR3 is 14 amino acids long. Germline assignment: CDR1 SGHTA and CDR2 FQGTGA. Trimming cost V 5 bases and J 5 bases; bases outside gene matches: 3. CDR3 amino acids: CASSLLAGEDTQYF. CDR3 coding DNA: TGTGCCAGCAGCCTACTAGCGGGGGAAGATACGCAGTATTTT.

This clone has just one count. The J gene is TRBJ1-6, the V gene TRBV19; D is uncertain. The ends were cut back, 5 bases at V and 4 bases at J, with 15 bases in the middle. Germline loops: CDR1 LNHDA, CDR2 SQIVND (reference sequence). The CDR3 loop spans 16 amino acids. The CDR3 here is CASSVVGEGYNSPLHF. CDR3 in DNA: TGTGCCAGTAGTGTCGTTGGAGAGGGTTATAATTCACCCCTCCACTTT. The whole variable domain, remainder taken from reference TRBV19 and TRBJ1-6, is DGGITQSPKYLFRKEGQNVTLSCEQNLNHDAMYWYRQDPGQGLRLIYYSQIVNDFQKGDIAEGYSVSREKKESFPLTVTSAQKNPTAFYLCASSVVGEGYNSPLHFGNGTRLTVT.

J is TRBJ1-4 and V is TRBV15; 7 nucleotides agree with TRBD1. The CDR3 loop spans 16 amino acids. Trimming took 5 bases from V and 5 from J; bases not matched to a gene: 11. Germline CDR1 and CDR2: LNHNV and YYDKDF (reference sequence). The CDR3 region is CATSRENRGRNEKLFF. Written as DNA, the CDR3 is TGTGCCACCAGCCGCGAGAACAGGGGAAGGAATGAAAAACTGTTTTTT.

J is TRBJ1-1 and V is TRBV21-1; the DNA was not used to check the table's D call, TRBD1. TRBV21-1 is termed a pseudogene. This CDR3 has 15 residues. Here the CDR3 reads CDKNQQGALNTEAFF. In DNA, the CDR3 is TGTGATAAGAACCAACAGGGGGCCTTGAACACTGAAGCTTTCTTT.

A few counts support this clone. The chain is built from TRBV19 and TRBJ2-5; 11 positions agree with TRBD2. CDR1 LNHDA and CDR2 SQIVND come from the germline V gene (reference sequence). With 5 bases clipped from V and 4 bases from J, the junction kept 9 bases outside the gene matches. The CDR3 runs 16 residues. CDR3 bases: TGTGCCAGTAGTGCCCTAACTAGCGGGAGTGGAGAGACCCAGTACTTC. As protein: CASSALTSGSGETQYF.

A remark on this clone: The junction differs from germline at one of its ends, possibly a read error. This chain's CDR3 is CASSVGTGGRYTF. CDR3 nucleotides: TGTGCCAGTAGTGTCGGGACAGGGGGGCGCTACACCTTT. The chain joins TRBV19 to TRBJ1-2; 11 nucleotides match TRBD1. This CDR3 region has 13 residues. Germline CDR1 LNHDA, CDR2 SQIVND (reference sequence).

This clone showed up just a few times. V is TRBV6-5 and J is TRBJ2-2; TRBD2 matches at 8 bases. J gave up 0 bases and V 2 bases, and 2 bases lay outside the gene matches. Germline V gene sequence: CDR1 MNHEY, CDR2 SVGAGI. There are 16 residues in the CDR3. CDR3 sequence (DNA): TGTGCCAGCAGTTACCGCGGGGGGCCGAACACCGGGGAGCTGTTTTTT. Translated: CASSYRGGPNTGELFF.

The V and J genes are TRBV7-2 and TRBJ2-4, with 7 bases matching TRBD1. The CDR3 runs 16 residues. Germline values: CDR1 SGHTA, CDR2 FQGNSA. The V gene end was trimmed by 1 base and the J gene end by 0 bases; junction bases not matched to a gene: 3. The CDR3 nucleotides read TGTGCCAGCAGCTTAGAGACAGGGTTAGCCAAAAACATTCAGTACTTC. This encodes CASSLETGLAKNIQYF.

In this sample, this clone turned up once. The chain has TRBV30 and TRBJ2-7; tentatively, D is TRBD1 (5 bases). The CDR3 sequence is 11 residues long. Trimming removed 3 bases at V and 2 bases at J, with 5 bases between. CDR1 and CDR2 from the germline V gene are GTSNPN and SVGIG (reference sequence). CDR3 residues: CAWRQAYEQYF. Written as DNA, the CDR3 is TGTGCCTGGAGACAGGCCTACGAGCAGTACTTC.

Concerning this clone: Other DNA sequences of this sample code for an identical CDR3. The genes are TRBV4-3 and TRBJ2-5; 8 bases agree with TRBD2. J was trimmed by 3 bases and V by 2 bases; bases with no gene match: 11. The germline gives CDR1 LGHNA, CDR2 YSLEER. There are 17 residues in the CDR3. For the CDR3, the DNA is TGCGCCAGCAGCCAACTTCGCGGGCTAGCGGGTAAAGAGACCCAGTACTTC. Encoded protein: CASSQLRGLAGKETQYF.

The gene calls are TRBV18 and TRBJ2-2; weak D call: TRBD1 (7 bases). CDR1 is KGHSH and CDR2 is LQKENI in the germline V gene. This CDR3 has 15 amino acids. Trimming took 8 bases from V and 3 from J, leaving 16 bases between them. Here the CDR3 DNA reads TGTGCCAGCATGCCAGGGGGGCCGGACACCGGGGAGCTGTTTTTT. Translation gives CASMPGGPDTGELFF.

The chain joins TRBV4-2 to TRBJ2-7, with 11 nucleotides matching TRBD2. There are 17 residues in the CDR3. Germline CDR1 reads LGHNA; CDR2 reads YNFKEQ. V lost 4 bases and J lost 4; bases outside the gene matches: 12. The CDR3 DNA follows: TGTGCCAGCAGCCCTCGGGGTAGCGGGGGGGCCTTGTACGAGCAGTACTTC. This codes for CASSPRGSGGALYEQYF.

The chain combines TRBV19 with TRBJ1-1, with no clear D. The CDR3 runs 14 residues. Germline V gives CDR1 LNHDA, CDR2 SQIVND (reference sequence). Trimming left V 6 bases short and J 1 base short, with 12 bases between. The chain's CDR3 is CASSYSLSNTEAFF. The CDR3 DNA is TGTGCCAGTAGCTACAGCTTATCGAACACTGAAGCTTTCTTT. The complete variable domain, with remaining parts taken from reference TRBV19 and TRBJ1-1, reads DGGITQSPKYLFRKEGQNVTLSCEQNLNHDAMYWYRQDPGQGLRLIYYSQIVNDFQKGDIAEGYSVSREKKESFPLTVTSAQKNPTAFYLCASSYSLSNTEAFFGQGTRLTVV.

This chain uses TRBV4-3 with TRBJ2-5, with 8 bases matching TRBD1. This CDR3 has 15 amino acids. Germline V gene sequence: CDR1 LGHNA, CDR2 YSLEER. V was clipped by 3 bases and J by 2 bases; unmatched bases: 5. CDR3 sequence (DNA): TGCGCCAGCAGCCAGAACGACAGGGGTCAAGAGACCCAGTACTTC. Residues: CASSQNDRGQETQYF.

The chain employs TRBV5-1 and TRBJ1-1, with D uncertain. The CDR3 covers 16 residues. V dropped 1 base and J dropped 1 base, with 14 bases sitting between them. Germline V lookup: CDR1 SGHRS, CDR2 YFSETQ. The CDR3 bases are TGCGCCAGCAGCTTGTTCGGCGGATCTACGAACACTGAAGCTTTCTTT. Translation: CASSLFGGSTNTEAFF.

There are a few counts of this clone. The chain employs TRBV7-9 and TRBJ2-4; tentatively, D is TRBD2 (7 bases). The V and J ends lost 5 bases and 8 bases respectively, with 22 bases between them. CDR3 size: 16 residues. The germline CDR1 and CDR2 sequences are SEHNR and FQNEAQ (reference sequence). CDR3: CASSPTWGGAMDIQYF. In DNA form, the CDR3 reads TGTGCCAGCAGCCCCACTTGGGGGGGGGCCATGGACATTCAGTACTTC.

The table lists this clone with a few counts. The chain uses TRBV11-3 and TRBJ2-5; D possibly corresponds to TRBD1 (6 bases). The V end was cut by 1 base, the J end by 3 bases, with 12 bases between. This CDR3 contains 15 residues. CDR1 is SGHNT and CDR2 is YENEEA in the germline V gene. CDR3 sequence (DNA): TGTGCCAGCAGCTTAGGGCAGGGGAAAAAAGAGACCCAGTACTTC. Its protein is CASSLGQGKKETQYF.

This clone has just a few counts. V gene TRBV6-6 combines with J gene TRBJ1-1, with a possible D match to TRBD1 (5 bases). V was cut by 5 bases and J by 1 base, with 11 bases left in between. The CDR3 is made up of 14 amino acids. Germline assignment: CDR1 MNHNY and CDR2 SVGAGI (reference sequence). As DNA, the CDR3 is TGTGCCAGCAGTACTGGGGCCACGAACACTGAAGCTTTCTTT. It translates to CASSTGATNTEAFF.

This chain joins TRBV7-3 and TRBJ2-1; 9 bases fit TRBD2. Trimming at V came to 2 bases and at J to 4 bases, leaving 3 bases not matched to a gene. The germline CDR1 and CDR2 sequences are SGHTA and FQGTGA. The CDR3 is made up of 15 amino acids. CDR3 sequence: CASSLGAGGYNEQFF. CDR3 nucleotide sequence: TGTGCCAGCAGCTTAGGTGCGGGAGGGTACAATGAGCAGTTCTTC.

The rearrangement links TRBV28 to TRBJ2-1; possible D gene TRBD2, 6 bases. V shed 5 bases and J shed 7 bases, with 18 bases lying between them. CDR3 length: 15 amino acids. Germline V CDR1 and CDR2: MDHEN, SYDVKM. The CDR3 DNA reads as TGTGCCAGCAGTACTATGGGAGGCCCAATTAATGAGCAGTTCTTC. Protein: CASSTMGGPINEQFF.

The chain employs TRBV30 and TRBJ2-3, with D possibly matching TRBD2 (5 bases). The CDR3 totals 15 residues. Trimming pared 2 bases from V and 6 bases from J, leaving 18 bases between. From germline, CDR1 is GTSNPN and CDR2 SVGIG (reference sequence). CDR3 coding DNA: TGTGCCTGGAGTCCCCGGTGGGTAGCGCCGGATACGCAGTATTTT. Its translation is CAWSPRWVAPDTQYF.

J is TRBJ1-2 and V is TRBV6-5; 7 bases align to TRBD1. V was clipped by 8 bases and J by 5 bases; unmatched bases: 8. The CDR3 has 13 amino acids. In germline, CDR1 is MNHEY, CDR2 SVGAGI. Written as DNA, the CDR3 is TGTGCCAGCTGGGCCGGGACAGATTATGGCTACACCTTC. Translated, it gives CASWAGTDYGYTF.

The chain recombines TRBV7-2 with TRBJ1-5; TRBD1 matches at 9 bases. This CDR3 comprises 15 residues. Germline CDR1 is SGHTA and CDR2 is FQGNSA. V lost 4 bases, J lost 4 bases, and 5 bases stayed unmatched. The CDR3 region is CASSYGTGRNQPQHF. CDR3 DNA sequence: TGTGCCAGCAGCTATGGGACAGGGCGGAATCAGCCCCAGCATTTT. The entire variable domain, with the rest obtained from reference TRBV7-2 and TRBJ1-5, is as follows: GAGVSQSPSNKVTEKGKDVELRCDPISGHTALYWYRQSLGQGLEFLIYFQGNSAPDKSGLPSDRFSAERTGGSVSTLTIQRTQQEDSAVYLCASSYGTGRNQPQHFGDGTRLSIL.

For the CDR3, the DNA is TGTGCCAGCAGTTTGGGCTTTTCGAACACCGGGGAGCTGTTTTTT. Translated, it gives CASSLGFSNTGELFF. V is TRBV27 and J is TRBJ2-2; D is unclear. V was cut by 3 bases and J by 0 bases, with 8 bases left in between. The CDR3 extends over 15 amino acids. The germline V gene encodes CDR1 MNHEY and CDR2 SMNVEV (reference sequence).

The chain recombines TRBV5-4 with TRBJ1-2; TRBD1 is a possible D gene (5 bases). Germline lookup yields CDR1 SGHNT and CDR2 YYREEE (reference sequence). Between the trimmed V and J ends, which lost 0 bases and 8 bases, there was a span of 17 bases. This CDR3 has 15 amino acids. The CDR3 loop is CASSLAAGPPWGYTF. In DNA form, the CDR3 reads TGTGCCAGCAGCTTGGCCGCAGGGCCCCCGTGGGGCTACACCTTC.

To note about this clone: At one end the junction does not follow the germline gene, possibly because of a read error. Written as DNA, the CDR3 is TGTTCCAGCAGCCTAGCGGGAGGGCCTGTCTACGAGCAGTACTTC. It translates to CSSSLAGGPVYEQYF. V usage is TRBV7-3 and J usage is TRBJ2-7, with 12 bases matching TRBD2. The CDR3 consists of 15 residues. Germline lookup yields CDR1 SGHTA and CDR2 FQGTGA.

V usage is TRBV20-1 and J usage is TRBJ2-3; D ambiguous. This CDR3 is 11 amino acids long. Trimming took 2 bases from V and 5 from J, leaving 5 bases between them. Germline V lookup: CDR1 DFQATT, CDR2 SNEGSKA (reference sequence). The CDR3 is CSARIGDTQYF. The CDR3 DNA sequence: TGCAGTGCTAGAATCGGAGATACGCAGTATTTT.

The V call is TRBV28, the J call TRBJ2-6; D is undetermined. Trimming cost V 5 bases and J 4 bases, with 12 bases left between them. The CDR3 covers 15 residues. CDR1 and CDR2 from the germline V gene are MDHEN and SYDVKM. Here the CDR3 DNA reads TGTGCCAGCAGTCGAGAGTTTTGGGGGGCCAACGTCCTGACTTTC. This translates into CASSREFWGANVLTF. The full variable domain, in which reference TRBV28 and TRBJ2-6 provide the parts outside the CDR3, is DVKVTQSSRYLVKRTGEKVFLECVQDMDHENMFWYRQDPGLGLRLIYFSYDVKMKEKGDIPEGYSVSREKKERFSLILESASTNQTSMYLCASSREFWGANVLTFGAGSRLTVL.

This clone showed up just a few times. The V call is TRBV6-5, the J call TRBJ1-4; 7 nucleotides line up with TRBD1. The germline CDR1 and CDR2 sequences are MNHEY and SVGAGI. The CDR3 runs to 14 residues. V shed 4 bases and J 3 bases; nucleotides not matched to a gene: 2. CDR3 DNA: TGTGCCAGCAGTTGGACAGGACCTAATGAAAAACTGTTTTTT. This gives the protein CASSWTGPNEKLFF.